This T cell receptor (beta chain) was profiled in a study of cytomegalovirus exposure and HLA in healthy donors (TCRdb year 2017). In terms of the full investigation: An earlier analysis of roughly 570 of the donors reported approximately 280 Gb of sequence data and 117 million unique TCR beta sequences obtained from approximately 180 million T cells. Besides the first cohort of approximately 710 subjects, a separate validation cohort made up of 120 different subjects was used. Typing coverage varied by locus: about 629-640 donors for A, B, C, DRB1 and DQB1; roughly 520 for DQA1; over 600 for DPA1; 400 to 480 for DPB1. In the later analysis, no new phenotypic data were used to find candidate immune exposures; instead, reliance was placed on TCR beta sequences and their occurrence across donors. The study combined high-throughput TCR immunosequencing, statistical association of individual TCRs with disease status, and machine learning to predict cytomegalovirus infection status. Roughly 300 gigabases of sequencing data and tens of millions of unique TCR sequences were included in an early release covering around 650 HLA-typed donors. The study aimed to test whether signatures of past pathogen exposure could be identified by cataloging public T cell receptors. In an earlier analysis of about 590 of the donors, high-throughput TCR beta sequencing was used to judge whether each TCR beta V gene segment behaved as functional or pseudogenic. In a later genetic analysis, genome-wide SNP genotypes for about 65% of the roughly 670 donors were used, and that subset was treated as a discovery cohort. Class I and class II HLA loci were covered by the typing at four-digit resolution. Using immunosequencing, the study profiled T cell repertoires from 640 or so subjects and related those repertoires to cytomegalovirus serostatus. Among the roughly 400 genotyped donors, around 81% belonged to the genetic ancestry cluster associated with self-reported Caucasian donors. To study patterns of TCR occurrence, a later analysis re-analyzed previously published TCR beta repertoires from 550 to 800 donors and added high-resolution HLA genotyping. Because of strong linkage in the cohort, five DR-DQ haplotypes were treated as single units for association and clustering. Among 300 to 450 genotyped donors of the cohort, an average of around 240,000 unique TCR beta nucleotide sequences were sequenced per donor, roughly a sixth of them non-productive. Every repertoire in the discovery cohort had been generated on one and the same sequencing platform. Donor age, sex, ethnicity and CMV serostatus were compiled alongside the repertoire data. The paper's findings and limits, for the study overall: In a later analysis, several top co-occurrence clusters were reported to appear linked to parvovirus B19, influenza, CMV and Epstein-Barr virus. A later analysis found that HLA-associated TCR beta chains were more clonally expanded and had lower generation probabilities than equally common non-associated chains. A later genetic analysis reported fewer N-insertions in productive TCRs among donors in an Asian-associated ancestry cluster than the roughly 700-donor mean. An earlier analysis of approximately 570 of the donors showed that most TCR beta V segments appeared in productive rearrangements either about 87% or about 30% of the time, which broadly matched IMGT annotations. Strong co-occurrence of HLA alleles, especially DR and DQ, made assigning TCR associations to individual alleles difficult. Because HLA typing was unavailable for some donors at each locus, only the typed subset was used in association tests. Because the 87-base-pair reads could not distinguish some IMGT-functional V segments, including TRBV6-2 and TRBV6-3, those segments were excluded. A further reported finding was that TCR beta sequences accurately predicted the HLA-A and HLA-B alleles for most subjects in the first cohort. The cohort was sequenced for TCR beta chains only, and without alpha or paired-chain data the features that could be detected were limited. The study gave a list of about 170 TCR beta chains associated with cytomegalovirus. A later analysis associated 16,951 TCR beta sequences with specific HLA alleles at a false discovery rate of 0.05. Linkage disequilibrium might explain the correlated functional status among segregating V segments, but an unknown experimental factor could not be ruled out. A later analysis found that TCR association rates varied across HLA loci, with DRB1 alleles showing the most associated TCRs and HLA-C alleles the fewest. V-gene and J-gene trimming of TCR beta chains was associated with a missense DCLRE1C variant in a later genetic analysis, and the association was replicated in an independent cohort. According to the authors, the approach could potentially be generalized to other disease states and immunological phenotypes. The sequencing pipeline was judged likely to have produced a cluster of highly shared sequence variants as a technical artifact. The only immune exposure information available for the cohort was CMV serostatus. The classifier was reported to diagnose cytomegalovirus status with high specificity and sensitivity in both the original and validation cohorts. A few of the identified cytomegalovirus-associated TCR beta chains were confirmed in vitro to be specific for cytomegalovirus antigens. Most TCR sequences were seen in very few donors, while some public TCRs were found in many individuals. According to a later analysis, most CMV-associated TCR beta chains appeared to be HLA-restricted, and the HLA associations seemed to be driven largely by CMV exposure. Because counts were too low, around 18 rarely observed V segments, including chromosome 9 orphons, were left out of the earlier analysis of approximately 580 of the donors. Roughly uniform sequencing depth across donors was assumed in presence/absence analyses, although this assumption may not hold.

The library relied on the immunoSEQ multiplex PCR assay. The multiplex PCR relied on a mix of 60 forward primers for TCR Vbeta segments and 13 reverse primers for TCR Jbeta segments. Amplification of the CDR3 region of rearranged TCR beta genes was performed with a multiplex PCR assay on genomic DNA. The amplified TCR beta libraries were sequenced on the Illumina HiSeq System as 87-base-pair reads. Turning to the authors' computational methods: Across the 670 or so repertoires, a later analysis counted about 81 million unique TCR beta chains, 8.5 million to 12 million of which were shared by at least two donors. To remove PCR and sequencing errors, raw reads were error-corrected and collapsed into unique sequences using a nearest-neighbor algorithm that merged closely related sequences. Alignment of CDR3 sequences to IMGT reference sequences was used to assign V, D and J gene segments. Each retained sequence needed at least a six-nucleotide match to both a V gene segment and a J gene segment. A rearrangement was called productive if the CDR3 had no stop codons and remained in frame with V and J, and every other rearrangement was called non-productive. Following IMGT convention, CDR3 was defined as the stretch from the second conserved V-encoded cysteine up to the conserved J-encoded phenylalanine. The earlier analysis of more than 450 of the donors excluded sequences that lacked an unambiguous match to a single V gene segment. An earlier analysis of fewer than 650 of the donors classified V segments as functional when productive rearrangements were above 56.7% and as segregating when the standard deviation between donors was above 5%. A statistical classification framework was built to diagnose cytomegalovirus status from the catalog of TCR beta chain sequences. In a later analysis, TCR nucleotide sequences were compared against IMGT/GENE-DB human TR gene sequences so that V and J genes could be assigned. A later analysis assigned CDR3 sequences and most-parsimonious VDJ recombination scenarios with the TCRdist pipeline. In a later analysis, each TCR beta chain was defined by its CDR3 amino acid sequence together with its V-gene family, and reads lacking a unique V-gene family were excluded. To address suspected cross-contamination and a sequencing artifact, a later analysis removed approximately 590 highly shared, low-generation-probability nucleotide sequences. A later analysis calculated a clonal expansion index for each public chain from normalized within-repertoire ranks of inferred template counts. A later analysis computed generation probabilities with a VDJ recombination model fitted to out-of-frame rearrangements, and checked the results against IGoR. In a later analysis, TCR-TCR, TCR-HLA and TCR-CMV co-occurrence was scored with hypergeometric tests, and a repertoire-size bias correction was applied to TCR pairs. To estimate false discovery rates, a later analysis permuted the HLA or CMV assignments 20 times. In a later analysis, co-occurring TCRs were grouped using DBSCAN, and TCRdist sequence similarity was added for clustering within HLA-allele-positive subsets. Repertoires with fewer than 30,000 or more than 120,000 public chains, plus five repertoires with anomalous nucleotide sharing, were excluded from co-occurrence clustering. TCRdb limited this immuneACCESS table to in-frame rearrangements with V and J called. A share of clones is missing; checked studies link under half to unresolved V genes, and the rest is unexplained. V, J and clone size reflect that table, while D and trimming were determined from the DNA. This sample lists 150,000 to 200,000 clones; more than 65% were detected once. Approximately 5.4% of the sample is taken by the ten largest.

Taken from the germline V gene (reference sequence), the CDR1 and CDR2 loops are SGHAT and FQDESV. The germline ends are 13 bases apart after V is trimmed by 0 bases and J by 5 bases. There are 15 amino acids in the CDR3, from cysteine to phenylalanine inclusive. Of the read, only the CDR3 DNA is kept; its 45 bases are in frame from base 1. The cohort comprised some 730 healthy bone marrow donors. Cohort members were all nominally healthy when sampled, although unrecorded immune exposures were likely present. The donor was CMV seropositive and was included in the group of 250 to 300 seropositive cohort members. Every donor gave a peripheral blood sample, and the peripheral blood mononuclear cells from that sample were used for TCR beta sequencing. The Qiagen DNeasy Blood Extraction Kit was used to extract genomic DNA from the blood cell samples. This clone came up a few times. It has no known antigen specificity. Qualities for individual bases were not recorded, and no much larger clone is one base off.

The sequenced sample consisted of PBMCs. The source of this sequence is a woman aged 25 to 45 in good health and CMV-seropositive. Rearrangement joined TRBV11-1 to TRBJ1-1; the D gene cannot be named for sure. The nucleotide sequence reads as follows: TGTGCCAGCAGCTTAGCGGGCACGGCATCTACTGAAGCTTTCTTT. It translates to CASSLAGTASTEAFF.